These 27 T cell receptor beta chains share one sample of origin, sequenced in a study of shared clonotypes between healthy human individuals (dated by TCRdb to 2018 to 2020). Libraries came from the immunoSEQ multiplex PCR assay. TCRdb took over this immuneACCESS table, retaining in-frame rearrangements with V and J assigned. Such tables are incomplete; in checked studies, under half of the missing clones stem from an unresolved V gene, and the remainder is unexplained. This sample gives about 2 million clones in total; roughly 95% of them show up just once. The top ten constitute 1.1% of the sample. CD8 naive samples were CD45RO-negative cells positively selected for CCR7, giving a CD45RA+CCR7+ population that excluded TemRA cells. Sequencing was performed on naive CD8+ T cells sorted from blood. The label giving this sample's cell subset or site can be read as: CD45RA+CCR7+. The receptors stem from a man between 18 and 35 years old in good health.

CDR3 sequence (DNA): TGCAGCGTTGAAGGTTGGACAGGGGGCGAAAGAAGCTATGGCTACACCTTC. It yields the protein CSVEGWTGGERSYGYTF. This sequence joins TRBV29-1 and TRBJ1-2, with 11 bases aligning to TRBD1. CDR3 length: 17 amino acids. The germline V gene encodes CDR1 SQVTM and CDR2 ANQGSEA. V was pared by 1 base and J by 4 bases, with 11 bases of the junction left unmatched.

This clone was counted once. The chain is built from TRBV7-9 and TRBJ2-7, with 7 bases identical to TRBD2. The CDR3 spans 14 residues. Germline V lookup: CDR1 SEHNR, CDR2 FQNEAQ (reference sequence). Trimming took 4 bases from V and 0 from J; bases not matched to a gene: 3. In DNA, the CDR3 is TGTGCCAGCAGCTCAGGGACTATCTCCTACGAGCAGTACTTC. Translating gives CASSSGTISYEQYF.

The J gene is TRBJ2-2, the V gene TRBV6-6, with D unclear. The CDR3 has 15 amino acids. Germline V gives CDR1 MNHNY, CDR2 SVGAGI (reference sequence). Trimming removed 4 bases at V and 8 bases at J, with 17 bases between. CDR3 sequence: CASSSDPTGLGELFF. The CDR3 bases are TGTGCCAGCAGTTCTGACCCGACTGGGCTTGGGGAGCTGTTTTTT.

The V gene is TRBV5-8, the J gene TRBJ2-7; 9 positions match TRBD1. V trimming: 5 bases; J trimming: 0 bases; junction bases outside the gene matches: 6. CDR1 and CDR2 from the germline V gene are SGHTS and YDEGEE. The CDR3 is 15 residues long. CDR3 region: CASRLDRGASYEQYF. Written as DNA, the CDR3 is TGTGCCAGCAGATTAGACAGGGGGGCCTCCTACGAGCAGTACTTC.

In DNA form, the CDR3 reads TGTGCCAGCAGCCCAGGGGGTGGTTCGGACGAGCAGTACTTC. This gives the protein CASSPGGGSDEQYF. The genes are TRBV9 and TRBJ2-7; TRBD1 matches at 7 bases. V shed 4 bases, J shed 5 bases, and the junction held 9 bases outside the gene matches. The CDR3 is 14 residues long. Germline CDR1 reads SGDLS; CDR2 reads YYNGEE.

Remarks on this clone: Other DNA sequences in this specimen translate into the identical CDR3. The V gene is TRBV2, the J gene TRBJ1-2; no clear D gene. Trimming took 2 bases from V and 4 from J, leaving 8 bases between them. Germline V gene sequence: CDR1 SNHLY, CDR2 FYNNEI. This CDR3 contains 13 residues. CDR3 sequence reads: CASSETGPYGYTF. The CDR3 DNA is TGTGCCAGCAGTGAAACGGGCCCCTATGGCTACACCTTC.

This chain uses TRBV5-4 with TRBJ2-1; D is unclear. The V gene lost 3 bases and the J gene lost 14 bases, with 12 bases spanning the gap. The CDR3 totals 11 residues. Per germline, CDR1 SGHNT and CDR2 YYREEE (reference sequence). The CDR3 loop reads CASSSGPEEFF. The DNA for the CDR3 is TGTGCCAGCAGCTCCGGGCCCGAGGAGTTCTTC.

CDR3 protein: CASSISPPGQGDLGEAFF. CDR3 DNA: TGTGCCAGTAGTATCAGCCCTCCGGGACAGGGGGACCTCGGGGAAGCTTTCTTT. The rearrangement joins TRBV19 to TRBJ1-1; 11 bases fit TRBD1. The CDR3 runs 18 residues. V dropped 3 bases and J dropped 8; count of bases not matched to a gene: 17. Germline values: CDR1 LNHDA, CDR2 SQIVND (reference sequence).

The V gene is TRBV6-5, the J gene TRBJ2-1; 8 nucleotides match TRBD1. From germline, CDR1 is MNHEY and CDR2 SVGAGI. This CDR3 spans 14 amino acids. With 0 bases clipped from V and 10 bases from J, the junction kept 5 bases outside the gene matches. In DNA form, the CDR3 reads TGTGCCAGCAGTTACTCGGCAGGGGGCTACGAGCAGTTCTTC. Translation: CASSYSAGGYEQFF.

The chain combines TRBV30 with TRBJ1-5, with 10 bases identical to TRBD1. The V and J ends lost 7 bases and 2 bases, in that order; junction bases with no gene match: 14. CDR1 and CDR2 from the germline V gene are GTSNPN and SVGIG (reference sequence). The CDR3 extends over 17 amino acids. CDR3 sequence: CALPGQGIFFGNQPQHF. The CDR3 DNA sequence: TGTGCCTTACCGGGACAGGGGATTTTTTTTGGCAATCAGCCCCAGCATTTT.

J is TRBJ2-5 and V is TRBV29-1; 10 nucleotides align to TRBD2. The DNA end is a closer match to TRBJ2-7, so the J assignment may be wrong. The CDR3 covers 14 residues. CDR1 SQVTM and CDR2 ANQGSEA come from the germline V gene. CDR3 amino acids: CSVGTSGLSYEQYF. Written as DNA, the CDR3 is TGCAGCGTTGGGACTAGCGGACTCTCCTACGAGCAGTACTTC.

This rearrangement joins TRBV4-1 to TRBJ2-2; no clear D. V was shortened by 2 bases and J by 1 base, with 5 bases between the two germline ends. This CDR3 has 14 residues. Germline CDR1 and CDR2: MGHRA and YSYEKL. The CDR3 nucleotides are TGCGCCAGCAGCCAATTCCGGAACACCGGGGAGCTGTTTTTT. Amino acids: CASSQFRNTGELFF.

Concerning this clone: This CDR3 is also generated by other DNA sequences in the sample. This chain connects TRBV6-6 to TRBJ2-7; TRBD2 might be the D (6 bases). The CDR3 is made up of 12 amino acids. The V end was cut by 2 bases, the J end by 6 bases, with 8 bases between. Germline CDR1 MNHNY, CDR2 SVGAGI (reference sequence). The CDR3 DNA reads TGTGCCAGCAGTTACGGAGGGAGCGAGCAGTACTTC. Translation gives CASSYGGSEQYF.

The gene calls are TRBV7-9 and TRBJ2-5, with D perhaps given as TRBD1 or TRBD2 (6 bases each). V shed 5 bases and J shed 4 bases, with 14 bases lying between them. CDR1 and CDR2 from the germline V gene are SEHNR and FQNEAQ (reference sequence). CDR3 length: 14 residues. CDR3 in DNA: TGTGCCAGCAGCGGAGAAGGGGGGCGAGAGACCCAGTACTTC. It is translated as CASSGEGGRETQYF.

The rearrangement joins TRBV7-6 to TRBJ1-2; tentatively, D is TRBD1 (6 bases). The CDR3 is 15 amino acids. V was shortened by 2 bases and J by 3 bases, with 13 bases between the two germline ends. Germline CDR1 is SGHVS and CDR2 is FNYEAQ. The CDR3 sequence: CASSLSPGGDYGYTF. In DNA, the CDR3 is TGTGCCAGCAGCTTATCCCCCGGGGGCGACTATGGCTACACCTTC. Variable domain in full (rest from reference TRBV7-6 and TRBJ1-2): GAGVSQSPRYKVTKRGQDVALRCDPISGHVSLYWYRQALGQGPEFLTYFNYEAQQDKSGLPNDRFSAERPEGSISTLTIQRTEQRDSAMYRCASSLSPGGDYGYTFGSGTRLTVV.

The CDR3 spells CASSLSGFSYEQYF. As DNA, the CDR3 is TGTGCCAGCAGTTTAAGCGGCTTCTCCTACGAGCAGTACTTC. The V gene is TRBV28, the J gene TRBJ2-7; the D gene is possibly TRBD2 (5 bases). CDR3 length: 14 residues. V lost 2 bases, J lost 0 bases, and 8 bases lay in between. From germline, CDR1 is MDHEN and CDR2 SYDVKM.

The chain joins TRBV9 to TRBJ2-3; D possibly uses TRBD1 or TRBD2 (6 bases each). The CDR3 extends over 14 amino acids. V was shortened by 5 bases and J by 0 bases, with 10 bases between the two germline ends. CDR1 is SGDLS, CDR2 YYNGEE, per germline. The CDR3 protein is CASSQGGSTDTQYF. The CDR3 DNA reads as TGTGCCAGCAGTCAAGGGGGGAGCACAGATACGCAGTATTTT.

The J gene is TRBJ2-7, the V gene TRBV11-2; unclear D gene. V shed 0 bases and J shed 0 bases, with 9 bases lying between them. Per the germline V gene, CDR1 is SGHAT and CDR2 is FQNNGV. The CDR3 covers 15 residues. The CDR3 DNA sequence: TGTGCCAGCAGCTTAGATCGTAGTGGCTCCTACGAGCAGTACTTC. This sequence encodes CASSLDRSGSYEQYF.

The V call is TRBV6-5, the J call TRBJ2-3; a possible D gene is TRBD1 (6 bases). The V gene lost 3 bases and the J gene lost 4 bases, with 11 bases spanning the gap. Looked up from germline, CDR1 is MNHEY and CDR2 is SVGAGI. The CDR3 is 14 amino acids. The CDR3 nucleotides are TGTGCCAGCAGTTATGGGGGCTCCCCAGATACGCAGTATTTT. Encoded protein: CASSYGGSPDTQYF.

This clone was seen a handful of times. J is TRBJ1-2 and V is TRBV4-1; D is uncertain. V was trimmed by 0 bases and J by 1 base, leaving 9 bases between them. CDR3 size: 15 residues. Germline V CDR1 and CDR2: MGHRA, YSYEKL. CDR3 sequence reads: CASSQEGYYNYGYTF. CDR3 coding DNA: TGCGCCAGCAGCCAAGAAGGCTACTATAACTATGGCTACACCTTC.

The J gene is TRBJ2-7, the V gene TRBV19; TRBD2 matches 9 bases. Trimming at V came to 2 bases and at J to 0 bases, leaving 8 bases not matched to a gene. In germline, CDR1 is LNHDA, CDR2 SQIVND (reference sequence). The CDR3 has 17 amino acids. The CDR3 reads CASSISREGPSSYEQYF. The CDR3 nucleotides are TGTGCCAGTAGTATATCGCGGGAGGGCCCCAGCTCCTACGAGCAGTACTTC.

In its sample, this clone was seen once. V gene TRBV7-9 combines with J gene TRBJ1-2, with 9 bases identical to TRBD1. Germline V lookup: CDR1 SEHNR, CDR2 FQNEAQ (reference sequence). The CDR3 runs to 16 residues. J lost 2 bases, V lost 3 bases, and 7 bases had no gene match. CDR3 protein: CASSFREGQGNYGYTF. The CDR3 DNA sequence: TGTGCCAGCAGCTTCAGGGAGGGACAGGGAAACTATGGCTACACCTTC.

V and J are TRBV5-5 and TRBJ2-7, with D tentatively TRBD1 (5 bases). The CDR3 is 14 residues long. Trimming removed 1 base at V and 2 bases at J, with 10 bases between. Per germline, CDR1 SGHKS and CDR2 YYEKEE (reference sequence). CDR3 DNA: TGTGCCAGCAGCTTGTTCCAGGGTCCCTACGAGCAGTACTTC. Translated: CASSLFQGPYEQYF.

This chain links TRBV4-3 with TRBJ1-1; D is unclear. CDR1 is LGHNA, CDR2 YSLEER, per germline. This CDR3 contains 15 residues. Trimming removed 4 bases at V and 0 bases at J, with 12 bases between. The CDR3 sequence is CASSPTDFMNTEAFF. CDR3 DNA: TGCGCCAGCAGCCCGACTGATTTCATGAACACTGAAGCTTTCTTT.

The rearrangement joins TRBV4-3 to TRBJ2-3; D remains unclear. This CDR3 region has 15 residues. Trimming took 0 bases from V and 8 from J, leaving 15 bases between them. Germline V gives CDR1 LGHNA, CDR2 YSLEER. The CDR3 is CASSQDPGPIATQYF. The DNA for the CDR3 is TGCGCCAGCAGCCAAGATCCCGGACCTATTGCTACGCAGTATTTT.

The chain recombines TRBV19 with TRBJ1-5, with 10 bases lining up with TRBD1. CDR1 is LNHDA and CDR2 is SQIVND in the germline V gene (reference sequence). The CDR3 contains 16 residues. V lost 5 bases, J lost 1 base, and 5 bases stayed unmatched. As DNA, the CDR3 is TGTGCCAGTAGTGCGACAGGGGGCTACAGCAATCAGCCCCAGCATTTT. Encoded protein: CASSATGGYSNQPQHF.

The V gene is TRBV5-1, the J gene TRBJ2-7, with D possibly being TRBD2 (6 bases). The V gene's germline CDR1 is SGHRS and CDR2 YFSETQ. V lost 4 bases to trimming and J lost 2 bases, with 16 bases between them. This CDR3 comprises 15 residues. The CDR3, as DNA: TGCGCCAGCAGCCCTGCCGGGACTTCCGCCTACGAGCAGTACTTC. Translation: CASSPAGTSAYEQYF.